These 30 T cell receptor beta chains originate from one sample sequenced in a study of cytomegalovirus exposure and HLA in healthy donors. Both 60 Vbeta primers and 13 Jbeta primers went into the PCR. Data came from immunoSEQ multiplex PCR; TCRdb stores just in-frame clones and leaves some out. Of about 140,000 clones listed, 80% are singletons. Sequencing was carried out using PBMCs. The source of these receptors is a female donor in good health and CMV-seronegative.

The chain employs TRBV5-1 and TRBJ1-2; TRBD1 is a possible D gene (5 bases). The CDR3 totals 14 residues. With 0 bases removed from V and 0 bases from J, the gap between germline ends came to 6 bases. Germline V lookup: CDR1 SGHRS, CDR2 YFSETQ. The CDR3 here is CASSLVTANYGYTF. Written as DNA, the CDR3 is TGCGCCAGCAGCTTGGTGACAGCTAACTATGGCTACACCTTC. Complete variable domain (other parts from reference TRBV5-1 and TRBJ1-2): KAGVTQTPRYLIKTRGQQVTLSCSPISGHRSVSWYQQTPGQGLQFLFEYFSETQRNKGNFPGRFSGRQFSNSRSEMNVSTLELGDSALYLCASSLVTANYGYTFGSGTRLTVV.

The CDR3 sequence: CASTLATEGPFEQYF. CDR3 nucleotide sequence: TGTGCCAGCACCCTCGCTACGGAGGGCCCGTTCGAGCAGTACTTC. The rearrangement joins TRBV2 to TRBJ2-7; D might be TRBD2 (6 bases). Germline V gene data show CDR1 as SNHLY and CDR2 as FYNNEI. The CDR3 length is 15 residues. The V and J ends lost 7 bases and 6 bases respectively, with 22 bases between them.

The chain couples TRBV4-2 to TRBJ2-7; 10 nucleotides agree with TRBD2. Trimming removed 4 bases from V and 3 bases from J; junction bases left unmatched: 6. CDR3 size: 15 residues. CDR1 and CDR2 (germline): LGHNA, YNFKEQ. The CDR3 is CASSPSGSPFYEQYF. For the CDR3, the DNA is TGTGCCAGCAGCCCTAGCGGGAGCCCGTTCTACGAGCAGTACTTC.

The chain carries TRBV7-2 and TRBJ1-5, with D tentatively TRBD1 (6 bases). The ends were cut back, 2 bases at V and 3 bases at J, with 8 bases in the middle. Germline CDR1 reads SGHTA; CDR2 reads FQGNSA. The CDR3 consists of 14 residues. The DNA of the CDR3 is TGTGCCAGCAGCTTAACAGGGTTCAATCAGCCCCAGCATTTT. It encodes CASSLTGFNQPQHF.

The chain combines TRBV6-4 with TRBJ2-5; 7 bases fit TRBD1. Germline loops: CDR1 MRHNA, CDR2 SNTAGT. CDR3 length: 13 amino acids. V lost 6 bases to trimming and J lost 5 bases; unmatched junction nucleotides: 6. CDR3 nucleotides: TGTGCCAGCAGCAGACAGGGTGGGGAGACCCAGTACTTC. Its translation: CASSRQGGETQYF.

This clone appeared a few times. The chain joins TRBV5-4 to TRBJ2-3, with D possibly TRBD1 on 5 matching bases. The germline V gene has CDR1 SGHNT and CDR2 YYREEE (reference sequence). The V gene lost 0 bases and the J gene lost 1 base, with 9 bases spanning the gap. CDR3 length equals 15 residues. The CDR3 spells CASSLVAGRTDTQYF. The CDR3 DNA reads TGTGCCAGCAGCTTGGTGGCAGGGCGCACAGATACGCAGTATTTT.

In this sample, this clone turned up once. The chain uses TRBV9 and TRBJ2-7; a possible D gene is TRBD2 (7 bases). Trimming removed 0 bases at V and 3 bases at J, with 16 bases between. Germline lookup yields CDR1 SGDLS and CDR2 YYNGEE. The CDR3 has 16 residues. Here the CDR3 DNA reads TGTGCCAGCAGCGTAGGGAGGGGGGGCGGTCGCTACGAGCAGTACTTC. Translating it yields CASSVGRGGGRYEQYF.

The chain combines TRBV21-1 with TRBJ2-7; the table's D call, TRBD1, has no DNA check behind it. TRBV21-1 is tagged as a pseudogene. The CDR3 contains 16 residues. The CDR3 spells CASSKEEEDKTYEQYF. The CDR3, as DNA: TGTGCCAGCAGCAAAGAGGAAGAGGACAAGACCTACGAGCAGTACTTC.

The gene calls are TRBV5-4 and TRBJ2-3; D call uncertain. Trimming removed 4 bases from V and 7 bases from J, with 10 bases in between. Germline V gene sequence: CDR1 SGHNT, CDR2 YYREEE (reference sequence). The CDR3 length is 12 residues. CDR3 sequence reads: CASSLLDNTQYF. In nucleotides, the CDR3 is TGTGCCAGCAGCCTACTCGATAATACGCAGTATTTT.

This clone was recorded only once. CDR3 amino acids: CASSQDYGHYGYTF. For the CDR3, the DNA is TGCGCCAGCAGCCAAGACTATGGGCACTATGGCTACACCTTC. The chain has TRBV4-1 and TRBJ1-2; no clear D gene. Trimming shortened V by 0 bases and J by 3 bases, and 8 bases separated the two germline ends. The CDR3 totals 14 residues. Germline CDR1 reads MGHRA; CDR2 reads YSYEKL.

This clone was observed a handful of times. The chain uses TRBV6-1 and TRBJ1-1; D call uncertain. CDR3 length equals 14 residues. Trimming cost V 2 bases and J 1 base, with 8 bases left between them. CDR1 is MNHNS and CDR2 is SASEGT in the germline V gene. The CDR3 region has the DNA TGTGCCAGCAGTGAATATGAGGGGAACACTGAAGCTTTCTTT. Translated: CASSEYEGNTEAFF.

The chain combines TRBV28 with TRBJ2-6; tentatively, D is TRBD2 (6 bases). With 6 bases removed from V and 0 bases from J, the gap between germline ends came to 9 bases. Germline CDR1 is MDHEN and CDR2 is SYDVKM. The CDR3 runs 15 residues. The DNA for the CDR3 is TGTGCCAGCAGGGGACTGGGCTCTGGGGCCAACGTCCTGACTTTC. This gives the protein CASRGLGSGANVLTF.

This clone was seen just once. The genes are TRBV7-9 and TRBJ1-1; 11 bases line up with TRBD1. With 5 bases clipped from V and 0 bases from J, the junction kept 8 bases outside the gene matches. Germline-derived CDR1 and CDR2 are SEHNR and FQNEAQ (reference sequence). The CDR3 is 17 amino acids. The DNA for the CDR3 is TGTGCCAGCAGCCGTGGACAGGGGGCCTTCATGAACACTGAAGCTTTCTTT. Its protein product is CASSRGQGAFMNTEAFF. Filled out from reference TRBV7-9 and TRBJ1-1, the complete variable domain reads DTGVSQNPRHKITKRGQNVTFRCDPISEHNRLYWYRQTLGQGPEFLTYFQNEAQLEKSRLLSDRFSAERPKGSFSTLEIQRTEQGDSAMYLCASSRGQGAFMNTEAFFGQGTRLTVV.

The chain uses TRBV30 and TRBJ2-7, with 8 bases lining up with TRBD2. Germline CDR1 is GTSNPN and CDR2 is SVGIG (reference sequence). The V and J ends lost 4 bases and 3 bases, in that order; junction bases with no gene match: 2. This CDR3 spans 12 amino acids. The CDR3 DNA reads TGTGCCTGGACGGGACTAGACTACGAGCAGTACTTC. It yields the protein CAWTGLDYEQYF.

This chain joins TRBV2 and TRBJ2-3; 11 bases are a match to TRBD1. Germline values: CDR1 SNHLY, CDR2 FYNNEI. CDR3 size: 14 residues. With V trimmed by 10 bases and J by 4 bases, 7 bases remained unmatched. CDR3 sequence reads: CANRTGGGADTQYF. In DNA, the CDR3 is TGTGCCAACAGGACAGGGGGCGGTGCAGATACGCAGTATTTT.

V is TRBV4-1 and J is TRBJ2-7, with 8 bases that match TRBD2. Trimming removed 1 base from V and 5 bases from J; junction bases left unmatched: 7. The CDR3 consists of 15 residues. Germline V gene data show CDR1 as MGHRA and CDR2 as YSYEKL. The CDR3 spells CASSQGGLVGDEQYF. DNA for the CDR3: TGCGCCAGCAGCCAAGGGGGACTAGTTGGGGACGAGCAGTACTTC.

The J gene is TRBJ2-1, the V gene TRBV2, with D perhaps TRBD1 (6 bases). Trimming stripped 0 bases from V and 8 bases from J, with 11 bases between. Germline CDR1 and CDR2: SNHLY and FYNNEI. The CDR3 length is 14 residues. This CDR3 reads CASSEANRVHEQFF. Written as DNA, the CDR3 is TGTGCCAGCAGTGAAGCTAACAGGGTACATGAGCAGTTCTTC.

The genes are TRBV7-2 and TRBJ2-1, with TRBD2 identical over 9 bases. Germline V CDR1 and CDR2: SGHTA, FQGNSA. CDR3 length: 14 amino acids. V lost 5 bases and J lost 10; bases outside the gene matches: 9. The CDR3 bases are TGTGCCAGCAGCCCTACTAGCGGGTCTCAGGAGCAGTTCTTC. Encoded protein: CASSPTSGSQEQFF.

The chain joins TRBV19 to TRBJ1-1; 7 bases are shared with TRBD1. The CDR3 runs 15 residues. Germline values: CDR1 LNHDA, CDR2 SQIVND (reference sequence). V shed 4 bases and J 1 base; nucleotides not matched to a gene: 6. The CDR3 coding sequence is TGTGCCAGTAGTAACCGGGGGACAGCGAACACTGAAGCTTTCTTT. Translated: CASSNRGTANTEAFF.

The chain couples TRBV7-8 to TRBJ2-5, with a tentative D call TRBD2 (6 bases). V lost 1 base, J lost 1 base, and 13 bases lay in between. Germline values: CDR1 SGHVS, CDR2 FQNEAQ. This CDR3 comprises 16 residues. The CDR3 here is CASSLVAGEVQETQYF. In nucleotides, the CDR3 is TGTGCCAGCAGCTTAGTCGCCGGGGAGGTCCAAGAGACCCAGTACTTC. The variable domain in full, with the rest retrieved from reference TRBV7-8 and TRBJ2-5, is GAGVSQSPRYKVAKRGQDVALRCDPISGHVSLFWYQQALGQGPEFLTYFQNEAQLDKSGLPSDRFFAERPEGSVSTLKIQRTQQEDSAVYLCASSLVAGEVQETQYFGPGTRLLVL.

This chain connects TRBV30 to TRBJ2-5; D may be TRBD2 (7 bases). CDR1 and CDR2 (germline): GTSNPN, SVGIG (reference sequence). The CDR3 is 14 amino acids. Trimming took 1 base from V and 6 from J, leaving 15 bases between them. Written as DNA, the CDR3 is TGTGCCTGGAGTGAAGGGGGGGGCGTAAAGACCCAGTACTTC. Encoded protein: CAWSEGGGVKTQYF.

V and J are TRBV28 and TRBJ2-4, with TRBD1 matching 7 bases. The V segment lost 6 bases and the J segment 0 bases; nucleotides outside the gene matches: 5. The CDR3 consists of 15 residues. The germline CDR1 and CDR2 sequences are MDHEN and SYDVKM. The CDR3 DNA reads TGTGCCAGCAGCCAGGGGGTTCTAGCCAAAAACATTCAGTACTTC. Protein sequence: CASSQGVLAKNIQYF.

This chain links TRBV27 with TRBJ2-1; 10 bases map to TRBD2. The CDR3 runs to 16 residues. V lost 4 bases to trimming and J lost 6 bases; unmatched junction nucleotides: 9. The V gene's germline CDR1 is MNHEY and CDR2 SMNVEV (reference sequence). DNA of the CDR3: TGTGCCAGCAGTTCAGGCCTAGCGGGAGTAGGCAATGAGCAGTTCTTC. Its protein is CASSSGLAGVGNEQFF.

The chain uses TRBV5-4 and TRBJ2-1, with 9 bases aligning to TRBD2. V was clipped by 0 bases and J by 6 bases; unmatched bases: 10. This CDR3 has 17 residues. Germline assignment: CDR1 SGHNT and CDR2 YYREEE (reference sequence). For the CDR3, the DNA is TGTGCCAGCAGCTTGGAATCCCTAAGCGGGAGGCTCAATGAGCAGTTCTTC. The encoded protein is CASSLESLSGRLNEQFF.

The rearrangement uses TRBV27 and TRBJ2-3, with a tentative D call TRBD2 (6 bases). CDR3 length: 17 residues. V shed 0 bases and J shed 0 bases, with 13 bases lying between them. Germline values: CDR1 MNHEY, CDR2 SMNVEV (reference sequence). The CDR3 DNA sequence: TGTGCCAGCAGTTTATCCCGAGCGGGTACTAGCACAGATACGCAGTATTTT. It yields the protein CASSLSRAGTSTDTQYF.

The chain recombines TRBV29-1 with TRBJ1-2, with 9 bases aligning to TRBD1. V lost 3 bases, J lost 4 bases, and 6 bases stayed unmatched. Germline-derived CDR1 and CDR2 are SQVTM and ANQGSEA. The CDR3 has 14 amino acids. CDR3 protein: CSVDVTGGVYGYTF. DNA of the CDR3: TGCAGCGTTGACGTGACAGGGGGTGTCTATGGCTACACCTTC.

The chain couples TRBV10-2 to TRBJ1-1; D ambiguous. V was pared by 3 bases and J by 11 bases, with 19 bases between. The CDR3 contains 14 residues. Germline V gives CDR1 WSHSY, CDR2 SAAADI. Here the CDR3 reads CASSDSARGMNAFF. The CDR3 DNA sequence: TGCGCCAGCAGTGACTCCGCCCGAGGAATGAATGCTTTCTTT.

The gene calls are TRBV9 and TRBJ2-1; TRBD1 might be the D (6 bases). Trimming took 0 bases from V and 5 from J, leaving 15 bases between them. This CDR3 comprises 16 residues. The germline V gene encodes CDR1 SGDLS and CDR2 YYNGEE. In DNA form, the CDR3 reads TGTGCCAGCAGCGTAGGCCCCGGACAGAGAAACAATGAGCAGTTCTTC. The encoded protein is CASSVGPGQRNNEQFF.

V is TRBV4-2 and J is TRBJ2-1; weak D call: TRBD1 (6 bases). The CDR3 extends over 13 amino acids. The ends were cut back, 5 bases at V and 7 bases at J, with 12 bases in the middle. CDR1 and CDR2 (germline): LGHNA, YNFKEQ. The CDR3 here is CASSTPRGNEQFF. The DNA of the CDR3 is TGTGCCAGCAGCACCCCGAGGGGGAATGAGCAGTTCTTC.

This clone was recorded only once. The chain joins TRBV6-5 to TRBJ2-3; D gene unclear. Per germline, CDR1 MNHEY and CDR2 SVGAGI. V was pared by 8 bases and J by 1 base, with 13 bases between. The CDR3 runs 14 residues. The CDR3 DNA reads TGTGCCAGCGCGCGCAGGTGGGGCACAGATACGCAGTATTTT. This codes for CASARRWGTDTQYF.